Listed below are T cell receptor beta chains from one sample, sequenced in a study of long-term antiretroviral therapy in people with HIV. The protocol was immunoSEQ multiplex PCR, while the TCRdb copy is restricted to in-frame clones and leaves out a portion. The sample lists about 15,000 clones, 88% occurring once. Sequencing was performed on unsorted PBMCs, taken 6.9 years after starting antiretroviral therapy. These receptors all stem from a man aged 50 to 60 with HIV. Each CDR3 is given with its conserved first and last residue. The D gene is left open where the match is weak. The size of a clone is reported for some rows only, either as once, few or many, or as a class for expanded clones.

d_gene	j_gene	v_gene	abundance	len	CDR3nt	CDR3aa
.	TRBJ1-2	TRBV30	.	13	TGTGCCTGGAGTCCCGCGGTTCGCTATGGCTACACCTTC	CAWSPAVRYGYTF
TRBD2	TRBJ2-1	TRBV19	.	20	TGTGCCAGTAGTATATCGCCGGGACTAGCGGTGAGGAGCTCCTACAATGAGCAGTTCTTC	CASSISPGLAVRSSYNEQFF
TRBD1	TRBJ1-2	TRBV7-3	.	14	TGTGCCAGCAGCTCCTCGACAGGGGGCGATGGCTACACCTTC	CASSSSTGGDGYTF
TRBD1	TRBJ1-2	TRBV28	.	15	TGTGCCAGCAGTTCGTGGACAGGGTTGATGAATGGCTACACCTTC	CASSSWTGLMNGYTF
TRBD2	TRBJ2-7	TRBV7-9	.	15	TGTGCCAGCAGCTCTAGCGGGAGTTTGCCCTACGAGCAGTACTTC	CASSSSGSLPYEQYF
.	TRBJ1-2	TRBV4-3	.	16	TGCGCCAGCAGCCAAGATCTGTTCGGAGGGCTCGGAGGCTACACCTTC	CASSQDLFGGLGGYTF
.	TRBJ2-3	TRBV7-9	.	11	TGTGCCAGCAGCTTAGCCGATACGCAGTATTTT	CASSLADTQYF
TRBD1	TRBJ2-7	TRBV4-3	.	15	TGCGCCAGCAGCCAAATGACAGGGTTACCCTACGAGCAGTACTTC	CASSQMTGLPYEQYF
.	TRBJ2-2	TRBV7-9	.	15	TGTGCCAGCAGCATTTCCTCAGGGAACACCGGGGAGCTGTTTTTT	CASSISSGNTGELFF
TRBD1	TRBJ1-1	TRBV4-3	.	16	TGCGCCAGCAGCCAAGTGCAGGGGGCAACGAACACTGAAGCTTTCTTT	CASSQVQGATNTEAFF
TRBD1	TRBJ1-5	TRBV28	.	16	TGTGCCAGCAGACCCCCCGGACAGGGAATGGGGCAGCCCCAGCATTTT	CASRPPGQGMGQPQHF
.	TRBJ2-2	TRBV19	.	14	TGTGCCAGTACCATGCCCGGGAACACCGGGGAGCTGTTTTTT	CASTMPGNTGELFF
.	TRBJ2-7	TRBV19	once	13	TGTGCCAGTAGTCTCGGACTAACCTACGAGCAGTACTTC	CASSLGLTYEQYF
.	TRBJ2-7	TRBV19	.	13	TGTGCCAGTAGTGGCCGGATCTCCTACGAGCAGTACTTC	CASSGRISYEQYF
.	TRBJ2-1	TRBV7-8	once	15	TGTGCCAGCCTGCCTGATGGGGGGTCGGGCAATGAGCAGTTCTTC	CASLPDGGSGNEQFF
TRBD1	TRBJ1-1	TRBV5-4	.	15	TGTGCCAGCAGCGCTGCAGGGGGATCTGACACTGAAGCTTTCTTT	CASSAAGGSDTEAFF
.	TRBJ1-5	TRBV28	.	15	TGTGCCAGCAGTTTAAGGACAGTAAGCAATCAGCCCCAGCATTTT	CASSLRTVSNQPQHF
TRBD1	TRBJ2-3	TRBV29-1	.	14	TGCAGCTCCCCAGGGCAGGGGGAAACAGATACGCAGTATTTT	CSSPGQGETDTQYF
.	TRBJ2-5	TRBV7-8	.	12	TGTGCCAGCAGCCCGCTAGGGGAGACCCAGTACTTC	CASSPLGETQYF
.	TRBJ1-1	TRBV6-1	.	11	TGTGCCAGCAGGGAATACAGTGAAGCTTTCTTT	CASREYSEAFF
.	TRBJ2-7	TRBV9	once	18	TGTGCCAGCAGCGTAGGGGAGGGAGGAGGGGGGTTGATCTACGAGCAGTACTTC	CASSVGEGGGGLIYEQYF
TRBD2	TRBJ2-1	TRBV6-6	.	14	TGTGCCAGCAGTTTACGACTAGCGGGAGGCGAGCAGTTCTTC	CASSLRLAGGEQFF
.	TRBJ1-2	TRBV30	.	15	TGTGCCTGGATGGGGTTGAAGGGGGAGAGCTATGGCTACACCTTC	CAWMGLKGESYGYTF
.	TRBJ1-2	TRBV21-1	.	10	TGTGCCAGGGGGTACTATGGCTACACCTTC	CARGYYGYTF
TRBD1	TRBJ1-2	TRBV27	.	13	TGTGCCAGCAGTGGACAGGGGAGCTATGGCTACACCTTC	CASSGQGSYGYTF
.	TRBJ2-1	TRBV18	.	11	TGTGCCAGCTCACCCAACGATGAGCAGTTCTTC	CASSPNDEQFF
.	TRBJ2-2	TRBV5-4	.	14	TGTGCCAGCCGCGTACAGGGAAGAACCGGGGAGCTGTTTTTT	CASRVQGRTGELFF
.	TRBJ2-7	TRBV2	.	17	TGTGCCAGCAGTCGCCGGGTTTCCGGGACAAGGTCCTACGAGCAGTACTTC	CASSRRVSGTRSYEQYF
.	TRBJ2-7	TRBV28	.	14	TGTGCCAGCAGTTTAGGTGGGTCCTCCTACGAGCAGTACTTC	CASSLGGSSYEQYF
.	TRBJ2-5	TRBV23-1	.	14	TGCGCCAGCAGTTCTCGGATATTCCAAGAGACCCAGTACTTC	CASSSRIFQETQYF
TRBD2	TRBJ2-1	TRBV19	.	16	TGTGCCAGTAGTTCTTTAGCGGGAGGGCCGGTCAATGAGCAGTTCTTC	CASSSLAGGPVNEQFF
TRBD2	TRBJ2-7	TRBV10-3	.	15	TGTGCCATCAGTCCTCCCGGGACTAGCGAATACGAGCAGTACTTC	CAISPPGTSEYEQYF
TRBD2	TRBJ2-7	TRBV5-1	.	14	TGCGCCAGCAGTCTAGCGGGAGACTCCTACGAGCAGTACTTC	CASSLAGDSYEQYF
.	TRBJ1-2	TRBV7-2	.	14	TGTGCCAGCAGCTCCTCGGGGGGTAACTATGGCTACACCTTC	CASSSSGGNYGYTF
.	TRBJ1-1	TRBV5-4	.	13	TGTGCCAGCAGCTTGGACGCCTACACTGAAGCTTTCTTT	CASSLDAYTEAFF
.	TRBJ2-4	TRBV19	once	13	TGTGCCAGTAGTGGGGACGGCAAAAACATTCAGTACTTC	CASSGDGKNIQYF
.	TRBJ2-3	TRBV7-2	.	14	TGTGCCAGCACGCTAGTGGGGGTCACAGATACGCAGTATTTT	CASTLVGVTDTQYF
.	TRBJ2-3	TRBV7-2	.	15	TGTGCCAGCAGCTTATCCCGGCCCACCACAGATACGCAGTATTTT	CASSLSRPTTDTQYF
TRBD1	TRBJ1-1	TRBV6-5	once	13	TGTGCCAGCAGACAGACAGGGGAATTTGAAGCTTTCTTT	CASRQTGEFEAFF
.	TRBJ1-5	TRBV19	.	15	TGTGCCAGTACCGGGGGGGGCAGGTCTACACAGCCCCAGCATTTT	CASTGGGRSTQPQHF
.	TRBJ2-7	TRBV19	once	15	TGTGCCAGTAGTATAGAGACAGCCCTGCCCTACGAGCAGTACTTC	CASSIETALPYEQYF
TRBD2	TRBJ2-1	TRBV4-2	once	17	TGTGCCAGCAGCCAAGCCAGGACTAGCGGGAGTTTGAATGAGCAGTTCTTC	CASSQARTSGSLNEQFF